What follows are 21 T cell receptor beta chains derived from one specimen sequenced in a study of T cell clones after liver transplantation. Only in-frame clones appear in the TCRdb table, and some are missing; sequencing was by immunoSEQ multiplex PCR. The sample yields tens of thousands of clones, around 78% seen once. Sequenced material: CD4+ T cells from blood, taken at the 22-month timepoint. These receptors came from a human patient who received a liver transplant. A subset of T cells may come from the graft donor.

V usage is TRBV11-2 and J usage is TRBJ2-1; TRBD1 matches 11 bases. The CDR3 extends over 14 amino acids. Per germline, CDR1 SGHAT and CDR2 FQNNGV. Germline trimming cut 5 bases from V and 7 bases from J; bases unmatched to any gene: 4. The CDR3 nucleotides read TGTGCCAGCAGCCCGGACAGGGGGCCTAATGAGCAGTTCTTC. It encodes CASSPDRGPNEQFF.

This sequence joins TRBV2 and TRBJ2-7; D is unresolved. The CDR3 covers 14 residues. The V end was cut by 6 bases, the J end by 1 base, with 13 bases between. Per germline, CDR1 SNHLY and CDR2 FYNNEI. DNA for the CDR3: TGTGCCAGCAGCGTACACCCACAGTCCTACGAGCAGTACTTC. Its translation is CASSVHPQSYEQYF.

V usage is TRBV27 and J usage is TRBJ2-7; perhaps D is TRBD1 or TRBD2 (6 bases each). Germline CDR1 is MNHEY and CDR2 is SMNVEV (reference sequence). Trimming stripped 2 bases from V and 1 base from J, with 12 bases between. The CDR3 length is 15 residues. In DNA form, the CDR3 reads TGTGCCAGCAGTTTAGTCGGGGGCAAGTCCTACGAGCAGTACTTC. Translated, it gives CASSLVGGKSYEQYF.

This clone was seen only a few times. The chain links TRBV5-5 to TRBJ1-5; D not certain. Between the trimmed V and J ends, which lost 0 bases and 3 bases, there was a span of 7 bases. Germline CDR1 reads SGHKS; CDR2 reads YYEKEE (reference sequence). The CDR3 totals 14 residues. DNA of the CDR3: TGTGCCAGCAGCTTGGCTTCGTACAATCAGCCCCAGCATTTT. Its translation: CASSLASYNQPQHF.

The genes are TRBV6-5 and TRBJ2-5; D remains unclear. Germline V gene sequence: CDR1 MNHEY, CDR2 SVGAGI. V was trimmed by 11 bases and J by 4 bases, leaving 17 bases between them. This CDR3 is 13 amino acids long. The CDR3 DNA follows: TGTGCCCGCGTCGAAGCCTGGCGAGAGACCCAGTACTTC. It codes for CARVEAWRETQYF.

This clone showed up just once. V usage is TRBV5-4 and J usage is TRBJ2-3; D may correspond to TRBD1 or TRBD2 (6 bases each). V was clipped by 0 bases and J by 4 bases, with 15 bases between them. This CDR3 region has 16 residues. Germline V CDR1 and CDR2: SGHNT, YYREEE (reference sequence). The chain's CDR3 is CASSLARGLGADTQYF. CDR3 nucleotide sequence: TGTGCCAGCAGCTTGGCACGGGGGCTAGGAGCAGATACGCAGTATTTT.

The genes are TRBV6-6 and TRBJ2-2; weak D call: TRBD2 (6 bases). Per germline, CDR1 MNHNY and CDR2 SVGAGI (reference sequence). V gave up 6 bases and J gave up 1 base, with 12 bases separating them. The CDR3 length is 15 residues. The CDR3 region has the DNA TGTGCCAGCAGCCCATGGCGGGGGAACACCGGGGAGCTGTTTTTT. This encodes CASSPWRGNTGELFF.

This chain uses TRBV7-2 with TRBJ1-2; D is undetermined. V was cut by 0 bases and J by 6 bases, with 8 bases left in between. CDR1 is SGHTA, CDR2 FQGNSA, per germline. The CDR3 runs 13 residues. The CDR3 spells CASSLAREDGYTF. The CDR3 nucleotides read TGTGCCAGCAGCTTAGCGAGGGAAGATGGCTACACCTTC.

V and J are TRBV4-2 and TRBJ2-7, with D perhaps given as TRBD1 or TRBD2 (7 bases each). This CDR3 has 15 residues. V gave up 0 bases and J gave up 9 bases, with 18 bases separating them. Germline CDR1 LGHNA, CDR2 YNFKEQ. CDR3 region: CASSQDNRQGGVQYF. Written as DNA, the CDR3 is TGTGCCAGCAGCCAAGATAATAGGCAGGGGGGGGTGCAGTACTTC.

J is TRBJ2-7 and V is TRBV5-4; D is undetermined. The CDR3 spans 14 residues. In germline, CDR1 is SGHNT, CDR2 YYREEE (reference sequence). V dropped 4 bases and J dropped 2 bases, with 13 bases sitting between them. CDR3 coding DNA: TGTGCCAGCAGCCCGGGCTACAGAGCCTACGAGCAGTACTTC. It encodes CASSPGYRAYEQYF.

The chain couples TRBV4-3 to TRBJ1-5; D uncertain. Trimming stripped 0 bases from V and 1 base from J, with 7 bases between. The germline V gene has CDR1 LGHNA and CDR2 YSLEER. This CDR3 region has 15 residues. CDR3 coding DNA: TGCGCCAGCAGCCAAGATAGAGGCAGCAATCAGCCCCAGCATTTT. Protein product: CASSQDRGSNQPQHF.

The genes are TRBV6-6 and TRBJ2-5; D may be TRBD1 or TRBD2 (6 bases each). The CDR3 sequence is 13 residues long. Germline loops: CDR1 MNHNY, CDR2 SVGAGI (reference sequence). Trimming shortened V by 6 bases and J by 4 bases, and 12 bases separated the two germline ends. Written as DNA, the CDR3 is TGTGCCAGCAGCCAACAGGGAGGAGAGACCCAGTACTTC. As protein: CASSQQGGETQYF.

This clone was recorded a few times. This chain links TRBV5-1 with TRBJ2-3; 10 nucleotides agree with TRBD2. The germline V gene has CDR1 SGHRS and CDR2 YFSETQ. The CDR3 is 15 amino acids. The ends lost 5 bases at V and 4 bases at J; junction bases unmatched: 7. The CDR3 DNA reads TGCGCCAGCAGTAGAGCGGGAGGGCCCTCAGATACGCAGTATTTT. The encoded protein is CASSRAGGPSDTQYF.

The V call is TRBV28, the J call TRBJ2-6, with TRBD2 as a possible D gene (6 bases). The CDR3 covers 14 residues. CDR1 is MDHEN, CDR2 SYDVKM, per germline. Between the trimmed V and J ends, which lost 8 bases and 1 base, there was a span of 9 bases. The CDR3, as DNA: TGTGCCAGCGGGGGGACTTCTGGGGCCAACGTCCTGACTTTC. This translates into CASGGTSGANVLTF.

This chain links TRBV25-1 with TRBJ1-6, with TRBD1 identical over 7 bases. Germline lookup yields CDR1 MGHDK and CDR2 SYGVNS. CDR3 length equals 15 residues. Unmatched junction bases numbered 5, after V lost 4 bases and J lost 5 bases. The CDR3: CASSGTGTDNSPLHF. CDR3 coding DNA: TGTGCCAGCAGTGGAACCGGGACAGATAATTCACCCCTCCACTTT.

V and J are TRBV2 and TRBJ1-2; maybe TRBD1 (5 bases). Germline V gene lookup returns CDR1 SNHLY and CDR2 FYNNEI. The CDR3 is made up of 14 amino acids. V lost 6 bases, J lost 2 bases, and 13 bases lay in between. The DNA of the CDR3 is TGTGCCAGCAGGACAGCAACAGGAAACTATGGCTACACCTTC. It specifies CASRTATGNYGYTF. Full variable domain (missing parts from reference TRBV2 and TRBJ1-2): EPEVTQTPSHQVTQMGQEVILRCVPISNHLYFYWYRQILGQKVEFLVSFYNNEISEKSEIFDDQFSVERPDGSNFTLKIRSTKLEDSAMYFCASRTATGNYGYTFGSGTRLTVV.

This clone has just one count. The V and J genes are TRBV5-1 and TRBJ1-2, with D possibly TRBD1 on 5 matching bases. V was clipped by 4 bases and J by 7 bases, with 17 bases between them. Germline CDR1 SGHRS, CDR2 YFSETQ. The CDR3 is 14 residues long. CDR3 loop: CASSMGWGDSGYTF. The CDR3 region has the DNA TGCGCCAGCAGCATGGGATGGGGGGATAGTGGCTACACCTTC.

This rearrangement joins TRBV4-1 to TRBJ2-2; D not certain. CDR3 size: 15 residues. V was cut by 0 bases and J by 6 bases, with 11 bases left in between. The germline V gene has CDR1 MGHRA and CDR2 YSYEKL. Here the CDR3 reads CASSQDYPAPGELFF. CDR3 nucleotide sequence: TGCGCCAGCAGCCAAGATTATCCAGCTCCCGGGGAGCTGTTTTTT.

This clone was picked up a small number of times. This chain uses TRBV11-2 with TRBJ1-1; unclear D gene. The CDR3 consists of 14 residues. Germline CDR1 and CDR2: SGHAT and FQNNGV. Trimming removed 1 base at V and 1 base at J, with 7 bases between. CDR3 nucleotides: TGTGCCAGCAGCTTAGCCCTTTCGAACACTGAAGCTTTCTTT. Translated, it gives CASSLALSNTEAFF.

V is TRBV6-5 and J is TRBJ2-7, with TRBD2 as a possible D gene (6 bases). The length of the CDR3 is 15 residues. Looked up from germline, CDR1 is MNHEY and CDR2 is SVGAGI. V lost 6 bases and J lost 7, with 22 bases in between. Here the CDR3 reads CASRRGRDSAREQYF. CDR3 in DNA: TGTGCCAGCAGGCGAGGCCGGGACTCCGCTCGGGAGCAGTACTTC.

This chain uses TRBV6-6 with TRBJ2-7; D is perhaps TRBD2 (5 bases). V gave up 0 bases and J gave up 7 bases, with 7 bases separating them. Germline CDR1 and CDR2: MNHNY and SVGAGI (reference sequence). This CDR3 region has 12 residues. CDR3 sequence (DNA): TGTGCCAGCAGTTACTCGAGGGATGAGCAGTACTTC. It translates to CASSYSRDEQYF.